Below are 14 T cell receptor beta chains sequenced from a single sample in a study of T-cell memory formation after mild COVID-19. TCRdb re-analysed the 5' RACE reads in MiXCR, keeping a single row per CDR3 protein. The data hold about 210,000 distinct CDR3 sequences, with around 26% observed a single time. The sample was PBMCs or a T cell subset sorted from them (not recorded which). These receptors were obtained from an adult woman who had mild COVID-19 (a few samples of this study predate the infection). Cell type and time point are not known.

This clonotype was seen only a few times. The rearrangement links TRBV6-5 to TRBJ2-1, with a possible D match to TRBD2 (5 bases). Per the germline V gene, CDR1 is MNHEY and CDR2 is SVGAGI. Trimming took off 6 bases at V and 4 bases at J, with 16 bases between the two ends. This CDR3 has 15 residues. The CDR3 bases are TGTGCCAGCAGCCGAAAGGGCAAGCGGTACAATGAGCAGTTCTTC. It translates to CASSRKGKRYNEQFF.

The chain couples TRBV12-3 or TRBV12-4 to TRBJ1-1; 9 positions match TRBD1. The CDR3 loop spans 16 amino acids. V lost 5 bases and J lost 7; bases outside the gene matches: 14. CDR3 sequence reads: CASSLLGQGHRDEAFF. The DNA for the CDR3 is TGTGCCAGCAGTCTTCTTGGACAGGGGCATAGGGATGAAGCTTTCTTT.

The rearrangement uses TRBV6-2 or TRBV6-3 and TRBJ2-4; 9 positions agree with TRBD2. The V gene end was trimmed by 5 bases and the J gene end by 0 bases; junction bases not matched to a gene: 5. This CDR3 is 16 amino acids long. Germline lookup yields CDR1 MNHEY and CDR2 SVGEGT. The CDR3 is CASSGGLAKAKNIQYF. Here the CDR3 DNA reads TGTGCCAGCAGTGGCGGACTAGCGAAAGCCAAAAACATTCAGTACTTC.

This clonotype was counted between two and nine times. This chain connects TRBV9 to TRBJ1-2; 12 bases are a match to TRBD1. The CDR3 is 14 amino acids. CDR1 and CDR2 (germline): SGDLS, YYNGEE. The ends lost 4 bases at V and 7 bases at J; junction bases unmatched: 5. The CDR3 nucleotides read TGTGCCAGCAGCCCCGGGACAGGGGGCCGTGGCTACACCTTC. Translating gives CASSPGTGGRGYTF.

This sequence joins TRBV9 and TRBJ1-3; possibly TRBD1 for D (6 bases). The V gene's germline CDR1 is SGDLS and CDR2 YYNGEE. The V and J ends lost 3 bases and 2 bases respectively, with 15 bases between them. The CDR3 has 16 residues. CDR3 protein: CASSASLAGAGNTIYF. DNA of the CDR3: TGTGCCAGCAGCGCCTCACTCGCAGGGGCTGGAAACACCATATATTTT.

The chain joins TRBV13 to TRBJ2-7; possibly TRBD2 for D (6 bases). Deletions cut 1 base from V and 5 bases from J, with 9 bases between. CDR1 is PRHDT, CDR2 FYEKMQ, per germline (reference sequence). This CDR3 comprises 13 residues. The CDR3 is CASSLEGGDEQYF. The CDR3 coding sequence is TGTGCCAGCAGCTTAGAAGGAGGGGACGAGCAGTACTTC.

In this sample, this clonotype turned up a few times. This sequence joins TRBV3-1 and TRBJ2-7; D is unresolved. This CDR3 is built from 14 residues. Deletions cut 0 bases from V and 4 bases from J, with 10 bases between. Germline loops: CDR1 LGHDT, CDR2 YNNKEL (reference sequence). The CDR3 protein is CASSQDIGTYEQYF. The CDR3 DNA sequence: TGTGCCAGCAGCCAAGATATCGGTACGTACGAGCAGTACTTC.

This clonotype turned up a few times. One end of the junction does not line up with germline, which may come from a read error. The chain uses TRBV7-9 and TRBJ2-1; D remains unclear. The CDR3 is made up of 15 amino acids. The germline CDR1 and CDR2 sequences are SEHNR and FQNEAQ (reference sequence). CDR3 residues: CASSSATNPANGQFF. The CDR3 nucleotides read TGTGCCAGCAGCTCTGCTACGAACCCCGCTAATGGGCAGTTCTTC.

The chain uses TRBV7-9 and TRBJ1-4, with D perhaps TRBD1 (5 bases). CDR1 and CDR2 (germline): SEHNR, FQNEAQ (reference sequence). The CDR3 sequence is 15 residues long. V was clipped by 8 bases and J by 5 bases, with 18 bases between them. The CDR3 reads CASDSLRDRNEKLFF. The CDR3 nucleotides are TGTGCCAGCGATTCACTCCGGGACCGCAATGAAAAACTGTTTTTT.

This clonotype was recorded at least ten times. CDR3 loop: CASSPQSQETQYF. CDR3 sequence (DNA): TGTGCCAGCAGCCCACAGAGTCAAGAGACCCAGTACTTC. V gene TRBV7-3 combines with J gene TRBJ2-5; D uncertain. Germline CDR1 reads SGHTA; CDR2 reads FQGTGA. The CDR3 covers 13 residues. Trimming stripped 5 bases from V and 2 bases from J, with 9 bases between.

The chain uses TRBV7-8 and TRBJ2-2; TRBD2 is a possible D gene (5 bases). V lost 10 bases and J 4 bases, leaving 19 bases between the germline ends. Germline CDR1 reads SGHVS; CDR2 reads FQNEAQ. This CDR3 spans 15 amino acids. CDR3 sequence: CATYQARVGTGELFF. CDR3 sequence (DNA): TGTGCCACCTATCAGGCGAGGGTAGGCACCGGGGAGCTGTTTTTT.

This clonotype was picked up a small number of times. The rearrangement links TRBV24-1 to TRBJ2-3, with TRBD1 as a possible D gene (6 bases). Trimming pared 9 bases from V and 1 base from J, leaving 16 bases between. The length of the CDR3 is 15 residues. Germline CDR1 and CDR2: KGHDR and SFDVKD. CDR3 in DNA: TGTGCCACCGCCGGTAGGGGGATTGGCACAGATACGCAGTATTTT. Translated: CATAGRGIGTDTQYF.

The chain couples TRBV6-2 or TRBV6-3 to TRBJ2-1; 7 bases map to TRBD1. CDR1 is MNHEY and CDR2 is SVGEGT in the germline V gene. The CDR3 consists of 16 residues. Germline trimming cut 5 bases from V and 9 bases from J; bases unmatched to any gene: 16. The CDR3 loop is CASSLPAGGSLGEQFF. The CDR3 DNA follows: TGTGCCAGCAGTCTTCCGGCAGGGGGTTCCCTTGGTGAGCAGTTCTTC.

This chain uses TRBV6-6 with TRBJ1-2, with D maybe TRBD1 (5 bases). The V end was cut by 11 bases, the J end by 4 bases, with 14 bases between. Looked up from germline, CDR1 is MNHNY and CDR2 is SVGAGI (reference sequence). The CDR3 sequence is 12 residues long. The CDR3 DNA reads TGTGCCGGTGGGGACTCCCCCTATGGCTACACCTTC. Translated, it gives CAGGDSPYGYTF.